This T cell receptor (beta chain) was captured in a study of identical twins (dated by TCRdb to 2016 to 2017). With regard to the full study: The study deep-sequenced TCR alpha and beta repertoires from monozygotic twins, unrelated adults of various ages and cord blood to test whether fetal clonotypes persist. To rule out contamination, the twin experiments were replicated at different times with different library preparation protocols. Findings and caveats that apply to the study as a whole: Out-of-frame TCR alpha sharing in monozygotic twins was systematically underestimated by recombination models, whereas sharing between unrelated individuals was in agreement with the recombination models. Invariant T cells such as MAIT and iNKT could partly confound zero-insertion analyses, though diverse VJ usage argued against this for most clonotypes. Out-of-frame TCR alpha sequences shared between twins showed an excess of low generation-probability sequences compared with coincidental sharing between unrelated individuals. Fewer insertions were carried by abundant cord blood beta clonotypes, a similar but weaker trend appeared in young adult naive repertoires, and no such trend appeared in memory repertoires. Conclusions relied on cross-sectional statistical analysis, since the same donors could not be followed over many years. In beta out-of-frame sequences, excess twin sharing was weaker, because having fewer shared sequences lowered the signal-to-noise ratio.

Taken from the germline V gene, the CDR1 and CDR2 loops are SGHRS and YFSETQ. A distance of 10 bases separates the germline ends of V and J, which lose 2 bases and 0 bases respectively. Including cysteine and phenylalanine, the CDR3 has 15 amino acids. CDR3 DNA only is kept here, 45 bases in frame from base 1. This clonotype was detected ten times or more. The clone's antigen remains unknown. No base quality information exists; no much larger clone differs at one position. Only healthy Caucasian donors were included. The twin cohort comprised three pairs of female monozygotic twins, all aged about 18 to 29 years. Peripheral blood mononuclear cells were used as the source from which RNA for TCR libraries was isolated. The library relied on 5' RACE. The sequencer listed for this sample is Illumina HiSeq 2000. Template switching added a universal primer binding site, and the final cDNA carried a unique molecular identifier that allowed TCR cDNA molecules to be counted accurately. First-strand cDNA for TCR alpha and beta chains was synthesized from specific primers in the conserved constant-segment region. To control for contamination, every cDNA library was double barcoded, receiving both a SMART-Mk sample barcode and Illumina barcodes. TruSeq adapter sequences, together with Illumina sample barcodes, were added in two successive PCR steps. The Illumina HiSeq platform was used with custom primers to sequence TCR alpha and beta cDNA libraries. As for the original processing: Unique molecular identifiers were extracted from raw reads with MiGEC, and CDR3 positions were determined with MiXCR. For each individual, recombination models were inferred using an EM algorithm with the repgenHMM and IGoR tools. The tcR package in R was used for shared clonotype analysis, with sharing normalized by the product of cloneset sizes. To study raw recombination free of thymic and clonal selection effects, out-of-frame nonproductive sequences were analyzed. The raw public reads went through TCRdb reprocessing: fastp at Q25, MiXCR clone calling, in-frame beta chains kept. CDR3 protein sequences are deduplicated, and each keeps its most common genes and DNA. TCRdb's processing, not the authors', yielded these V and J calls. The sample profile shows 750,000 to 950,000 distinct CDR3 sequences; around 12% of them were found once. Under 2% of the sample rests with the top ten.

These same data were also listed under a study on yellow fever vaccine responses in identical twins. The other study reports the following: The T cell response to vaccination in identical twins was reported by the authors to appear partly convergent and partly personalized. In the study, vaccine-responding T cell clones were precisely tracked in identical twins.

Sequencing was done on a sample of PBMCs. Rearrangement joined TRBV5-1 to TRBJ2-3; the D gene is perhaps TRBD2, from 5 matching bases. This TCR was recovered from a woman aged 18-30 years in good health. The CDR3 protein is CASSFGRASTDTQYF. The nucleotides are TGCGCCAGCAGCTTCGGGCGGGCGAGCACAGATACGCAGTATTTT. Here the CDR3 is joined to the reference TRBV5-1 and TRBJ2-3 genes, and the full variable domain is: KAGVTQTPRYLIKTRGQQVTLSCSPISGHRSVSWYQQTPGQGLQFLFEYFSETQRNKGNFPGRFSGRQFSNSRSEMNVSTLELGDSALYLCASSFGRASTDTQYFGPGTRLTVL.